The 5 T cell receptor beta chains in this list originate from one sample, sequenced in a study of shared clonotypes between healthy human individuals. Sequenced by immunoSEQ multiplex PCR; TCRdb stores in-frame clones only, minus some. The sample includes roughly 2.1 million clones, just over 90% seen only once; the top ten take 1.7%. Naive CD8 cells were CD45RO-negative, positively selected for CCR7, excluding terminally differentiated effector memory CD45RA+ cells. What was sequenced was naive CD8+ T cells from PBMCs. The receptors originated from a man younger than 30 in good health. Some clones in this sample may be carry-over from other donors' samples.

The chain joins TRBV28 to TRBJ1-2; D unclear. V lost 2 bases to trimming and J lost 3 bases, with 13 bases between them. Germline CDR1 MDHEN, CDR2 SYDVKM. This CDR3 is 15 amino acids long. In nucleotides, the CDR3 is TGTGCCAGCAGTTTAGGTCCCGACGGAGACTATGGCTACACCTTC. It codes for CASSLGPDGDYGYTF.

The chain joins TRBV27 to TRBJ2-7; 10 nucleotides agree with TRBD1. The trim removed 1 base at V and 7 bases at J, leaving 7 bases unmatched. CDR1 is MNHEY, CDR2 SMNVEV, per germline (reference sequence). This CDR3 spans 15 amino acids. The CDR3 here is CASSLWGQGLQEQYF. DNA of the CDR3: TGTGCCAGCAGTTTATGGGGACAGGGGTTGCAGGAGCAGTACTTC.

J is TRBJ2-4 and V is TRBV5-5; weak D call: TRBD1 (5 bases). CDR1 and CDR2 (germline): SGHKS, YYEKEE (reference sequence). This CDR3 contains 16 residues. Trimming shortened V by 0 bases and J by 0 bases, and 10 bases separated the two germline ends. The CDR3, as DNA: TGTGCCAGCAGCTTGGCTGACAGACTAGCCAAAAACATTCAGTACTTC. It is translated as CASSLADRLAKNIQYF. Together with reference TRBV5-5 and TRBJ2-4, the CDR3 gives the full variable domain: DAGVTQSPTHLIKTRGQQVTLRCSPISGHKSVSWYQQVLGQGPQFIFQYYEKEERGRGNFPDRFSARQFPNYSSELNVNALLLGDSALYLCASSLADRLAKNIQYFGAGTRLSVL.

This clone is a singleton in its sample. V gene TRBV5-8 combines with J gene TRBJ2-5, with unresolved D. V lost 4 bases and J 7 bases, leaving 14 bases between the germline ends. This CDR3 has 13 residues. The germline V gene has CDR1 SGHTS and CDR2 YDEGEE. DNA of the CDR3: TGTGCCAGCAGCCCGTTGAAGATATGGACCCAGTACTTC. Protein: CASSPLKIWTQYF.

The J gene is TRBJ2-1, the V gene TRBV6-1, with D unclear. Trimming removed 3 bases at V and 4 bases at J, with 7 bases between. CDR3 size: 13 residues. Germline V CDR1 and CDR2: MNHNS, SASEGT. The CDR3 protein is CASSDLTYNEQFF. CDR3 DNA sequence: TGTGCCAGCAGTGACCTTACATACAATGAGCAGTTCTTC.